This T cell receptor beta chain was captured in a study of T cell repertoires in cytomegalovirus infection. Study in general: CMV epitopes that were recently identified and HLA-C-restricted were used alongside well-studied HLA-B-restricted ones.

On this clonotype: Its antigen is still unknown.

TCRdb analysed the reads with MiXCR anew, one entry per CDR3 protein. This repertoire shows over 100,000 distinct CDR3 sequences, 25% to 30% found once; its top ten account for around 80%. The source material was CD8+ T cells from cultured PBMCs, sampled from culture after CMV antigen stimulation. This TCR came from a human donor in good health (CMV status not recorded). Some clones in this sample may be carry-over from other donors' samples.

The CDR3 DNA is TGCGCCAGCAGCCAAGTAGATAGCGCCTACAATGAGCAGTTCTTC. Protein sequence: CASSQVDSAYNEQFF. The chain is built from TRBV4-1 and TRBJ2-1; tentatively, D is TRBD2 (5 bases). The CDR3 length is 15 residues. Germline V gene data show CDR1 as MGHRA and CDR2 as YSYEKL. Trimming removed 1 base from V and 2 bases from J, with 9 bases in between.